This T cell receptor (beta chain) was identified during a study of response to subunit inactivated influenza vaccine. Study-level findings and limits: Each seasonal flu vaccination may recruit only limited new T cells, authors suggested.

MiXCR was run by TCRdb on the RT-PCR reads, yielding one entry per CDR3 protein. This table has around 540,000 distinct CDR3 sequences, about an eighth appearing once. A few counts support this clonotype. Its antigen is currently unknown. The ends were cut back, 1 base at V and 3 bases at J, with 10 bases in the middle. The length of the CDR3 is 15 residues. Germline values: CDR1 MDHEN, CDR2 SYDVKM. The clonotype comes from a man in his forties or fifties who received an inactivated influenza vaccine. This chain connects TRBV28 to TRBJ1-5, with D possibly matching TRBD1 (5 bases). This sample comprised PBMCs from blood, obtained on the day of vaccination. In DNA, the CDR3 is TGTGCCAGCAGTTTATACGGCAGGGACAATCAGCCCCAGCATTTT. Amino acids: CASSLYGRDNQPQHF.